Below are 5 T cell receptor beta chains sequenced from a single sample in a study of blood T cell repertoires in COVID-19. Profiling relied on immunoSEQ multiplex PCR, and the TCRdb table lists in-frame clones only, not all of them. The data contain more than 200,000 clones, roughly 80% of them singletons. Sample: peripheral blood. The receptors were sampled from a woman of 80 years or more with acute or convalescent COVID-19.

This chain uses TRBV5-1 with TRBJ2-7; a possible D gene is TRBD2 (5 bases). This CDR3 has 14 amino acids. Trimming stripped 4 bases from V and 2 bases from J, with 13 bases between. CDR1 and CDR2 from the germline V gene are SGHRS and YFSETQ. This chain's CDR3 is CASSLVSGAYEQYF. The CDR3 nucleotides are TGCGCCAGCAGCCTTGTTTCCGGGGCCTACGAGCAGTACTTC.

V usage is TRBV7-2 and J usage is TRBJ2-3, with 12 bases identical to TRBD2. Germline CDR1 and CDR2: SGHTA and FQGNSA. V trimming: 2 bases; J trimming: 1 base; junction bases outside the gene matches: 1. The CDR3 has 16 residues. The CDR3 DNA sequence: TGTGCCAGCAGCTTAAGGACTAGCGGGGGCACAGATACGCAGTATTTT. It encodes CASSLRTSGGTDTQYF. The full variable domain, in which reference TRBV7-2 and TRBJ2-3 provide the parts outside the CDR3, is GAGVSQSPSNKVTEKGKDVELRCDPISGHTALYWYRQSLGQGLEFLIYFQGNSAPDKSGLPSDRFSAERTGGSVSTLTIQRTQQEDSAVYLCASSLRTSGGTDTQYFGPGTRLTVL.

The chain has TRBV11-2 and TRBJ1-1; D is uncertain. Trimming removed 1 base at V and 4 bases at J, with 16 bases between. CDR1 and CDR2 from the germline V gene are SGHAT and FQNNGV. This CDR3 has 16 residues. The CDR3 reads CASSLGGPGVVTEAFF. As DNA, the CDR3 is TGTGCCAGCAGCTTAGGCGGGCCGGGAGTTGTCACTGAAGCTTTCTTT.

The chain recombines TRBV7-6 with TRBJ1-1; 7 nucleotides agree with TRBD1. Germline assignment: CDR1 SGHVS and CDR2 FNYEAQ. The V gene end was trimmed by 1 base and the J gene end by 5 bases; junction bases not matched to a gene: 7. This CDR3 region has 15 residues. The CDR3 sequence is CASSLVGTVSTEAFF. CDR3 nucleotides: TGTGCCAGCAGCTTAGTAGGGACAGTCAGTACTGAAGCTTTCTTT.

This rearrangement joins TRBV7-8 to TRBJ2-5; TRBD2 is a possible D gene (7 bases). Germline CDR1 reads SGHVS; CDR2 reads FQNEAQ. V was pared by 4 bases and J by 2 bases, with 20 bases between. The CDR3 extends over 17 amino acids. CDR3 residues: CASSSTGGARGQETQYF. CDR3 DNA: TGTGCCAGCAGCTCCACTGGGGGGGCGCGGGGGCAAGAGACCCAGTACTTC.